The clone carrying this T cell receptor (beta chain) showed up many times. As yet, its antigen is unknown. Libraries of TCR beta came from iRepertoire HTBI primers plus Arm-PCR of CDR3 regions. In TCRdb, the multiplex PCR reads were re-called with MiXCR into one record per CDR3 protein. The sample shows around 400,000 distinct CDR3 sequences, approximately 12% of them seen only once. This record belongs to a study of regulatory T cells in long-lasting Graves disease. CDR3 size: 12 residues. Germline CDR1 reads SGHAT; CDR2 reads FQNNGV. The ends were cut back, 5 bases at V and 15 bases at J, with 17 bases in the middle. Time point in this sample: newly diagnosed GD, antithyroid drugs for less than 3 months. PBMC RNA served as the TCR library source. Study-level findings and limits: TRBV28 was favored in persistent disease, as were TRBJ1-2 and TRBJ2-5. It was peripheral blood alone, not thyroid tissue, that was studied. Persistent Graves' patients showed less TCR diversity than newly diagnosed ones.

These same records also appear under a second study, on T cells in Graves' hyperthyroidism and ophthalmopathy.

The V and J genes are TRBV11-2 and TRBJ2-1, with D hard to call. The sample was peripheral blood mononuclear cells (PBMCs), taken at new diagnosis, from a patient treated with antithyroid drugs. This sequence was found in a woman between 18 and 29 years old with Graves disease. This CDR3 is CASSLITRSAFF. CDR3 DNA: TGTGCCAGCAGCCTAATTACACGGTCGGCGTTCTTC.